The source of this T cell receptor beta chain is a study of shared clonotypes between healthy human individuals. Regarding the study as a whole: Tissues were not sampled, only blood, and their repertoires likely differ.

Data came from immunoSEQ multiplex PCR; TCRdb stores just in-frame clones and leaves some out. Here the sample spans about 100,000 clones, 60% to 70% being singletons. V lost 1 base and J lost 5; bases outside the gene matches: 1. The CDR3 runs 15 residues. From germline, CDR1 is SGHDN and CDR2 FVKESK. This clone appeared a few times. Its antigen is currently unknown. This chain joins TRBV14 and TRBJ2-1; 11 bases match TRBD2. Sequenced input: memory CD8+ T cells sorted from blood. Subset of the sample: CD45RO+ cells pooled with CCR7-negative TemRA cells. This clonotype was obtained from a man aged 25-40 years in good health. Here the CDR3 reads CASSQVLAGDNEQFF. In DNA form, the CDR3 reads TGTGCCAGCAGCCAAGTACTAGCGGGAGACAATGAGCAGTTCTTC.